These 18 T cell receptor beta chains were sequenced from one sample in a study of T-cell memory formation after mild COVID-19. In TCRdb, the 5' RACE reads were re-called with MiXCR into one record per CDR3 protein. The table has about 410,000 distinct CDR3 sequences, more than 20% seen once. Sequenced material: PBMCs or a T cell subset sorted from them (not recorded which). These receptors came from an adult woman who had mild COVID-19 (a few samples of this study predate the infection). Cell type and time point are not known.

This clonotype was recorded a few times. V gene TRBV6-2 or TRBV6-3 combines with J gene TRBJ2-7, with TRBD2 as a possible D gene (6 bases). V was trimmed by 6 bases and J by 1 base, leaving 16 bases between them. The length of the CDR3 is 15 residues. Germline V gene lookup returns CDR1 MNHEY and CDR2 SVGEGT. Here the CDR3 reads CASSSHWRDSYEQYF. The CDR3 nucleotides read TGTGCCAGCAGCTCCCACTGGCGGGATTCCTACGAGCAGTACTTC.

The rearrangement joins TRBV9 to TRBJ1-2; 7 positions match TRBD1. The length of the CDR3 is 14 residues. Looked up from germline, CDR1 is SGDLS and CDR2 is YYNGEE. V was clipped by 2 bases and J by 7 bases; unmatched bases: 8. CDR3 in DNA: TGTGCCAGCAGCGTCTTCCAAGAGGGGGCTGGCTACACCTTC. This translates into CASSVFQEGAGYTF. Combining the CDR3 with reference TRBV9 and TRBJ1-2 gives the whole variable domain DSGVTQTPKHLITATGQRVTLRCSPRSGDLSVYWYQQSLDQGLQFLIQYYNGEERAKGNILERFSAQQFPDLHSELNLSSLELGDSALYFCASSVFQEGAGYTFGSGTRLTVV.

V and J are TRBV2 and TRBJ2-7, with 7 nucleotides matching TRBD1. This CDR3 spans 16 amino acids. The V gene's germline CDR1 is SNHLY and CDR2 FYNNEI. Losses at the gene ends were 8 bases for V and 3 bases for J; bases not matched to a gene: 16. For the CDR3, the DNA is TGTGCCAGCGTAAAAACACCGGGACAGAAAAACTACGAGCAGTACTTC. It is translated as CASVKTPGQKNYEQYF.

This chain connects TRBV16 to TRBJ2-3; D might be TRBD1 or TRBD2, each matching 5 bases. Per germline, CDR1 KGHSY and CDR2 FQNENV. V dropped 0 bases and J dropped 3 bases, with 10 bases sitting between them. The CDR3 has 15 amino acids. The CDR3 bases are TGTGCCAGCAGCCAATCGAGGGGTTCGACAGATACGCAGTATTTT. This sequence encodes CASSQSRGSTDTQYF. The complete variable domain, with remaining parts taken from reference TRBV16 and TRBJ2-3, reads GEEVAQTPKHLVRGEGQKAKLYCAPIKGHSYVFWYQQVLKNEFKFLISFQNENVFDETGMPKERFSAKCLPNSPCSLEIQATKLEDSAVYFCASSQSRGSTDTQYFGPGTRLTVL.

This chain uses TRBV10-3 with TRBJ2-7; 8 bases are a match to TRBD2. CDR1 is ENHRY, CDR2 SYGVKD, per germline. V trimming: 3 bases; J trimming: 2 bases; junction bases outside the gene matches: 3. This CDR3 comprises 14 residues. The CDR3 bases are TGTGCCATCAGTGAACTAGCGGAGACCTACGAGCAGTACTTC. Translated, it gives CAISELAETYEQYF.

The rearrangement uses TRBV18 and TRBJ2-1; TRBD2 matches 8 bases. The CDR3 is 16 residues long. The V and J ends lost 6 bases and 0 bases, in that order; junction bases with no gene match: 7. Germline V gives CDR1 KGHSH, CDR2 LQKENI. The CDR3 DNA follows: TGTGCCAGCTCTAGGACTAGCCTTAGCTCCTACAATGAGCAGTTCTTC. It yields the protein CASSRTSLSSYNEQFF.

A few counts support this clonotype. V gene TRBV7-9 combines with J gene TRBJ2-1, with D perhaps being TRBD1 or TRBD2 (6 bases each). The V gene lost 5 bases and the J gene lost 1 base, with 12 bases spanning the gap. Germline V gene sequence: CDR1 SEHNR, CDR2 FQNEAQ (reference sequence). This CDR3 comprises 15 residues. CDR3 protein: CASSPEGVSYNEQFF. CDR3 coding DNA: TGTGCCAGCAGCCCGGAGGGGGTTTCCTACAATGAGCAGTTCTTC. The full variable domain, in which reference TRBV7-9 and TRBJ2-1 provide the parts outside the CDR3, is DTGVSQNPRHKITKRGQNVTFRCDPISEHNRLYWYRQTLGQGPEFLTYFQNEAQLEKSRLLSDRFSAERPKGSFSTLEIQRTEQGDSAMYLCASSPEGVSYNEQFFGPGTRLTVL.

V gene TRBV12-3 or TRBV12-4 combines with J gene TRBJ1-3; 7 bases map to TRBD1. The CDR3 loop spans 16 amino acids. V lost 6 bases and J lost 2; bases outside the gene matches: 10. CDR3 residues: CASSRRQGVAGNTIYF. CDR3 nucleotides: TGTGCCAGCAGCCGCAGACAGGGCGTAGCTGGAAACACCATATATTTT.

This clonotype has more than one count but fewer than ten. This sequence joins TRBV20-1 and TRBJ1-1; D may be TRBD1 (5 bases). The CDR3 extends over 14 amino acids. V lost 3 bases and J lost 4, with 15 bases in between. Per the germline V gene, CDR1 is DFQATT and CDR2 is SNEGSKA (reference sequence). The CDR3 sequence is CSARASRGVTEAFF. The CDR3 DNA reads TGCAGTGCTAGGGCCTCCCGGGGGGTCACTGAAGCTTTCTTT.

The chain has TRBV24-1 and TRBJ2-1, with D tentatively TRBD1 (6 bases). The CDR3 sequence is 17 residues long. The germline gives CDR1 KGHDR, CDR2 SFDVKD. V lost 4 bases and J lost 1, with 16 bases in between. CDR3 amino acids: CATSEDTGRVSYNEQFF. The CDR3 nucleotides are TGTGCCACCAGTGAAGACACAGGGCGGGTGTCCTACAATGAGCAGTTCTTC.

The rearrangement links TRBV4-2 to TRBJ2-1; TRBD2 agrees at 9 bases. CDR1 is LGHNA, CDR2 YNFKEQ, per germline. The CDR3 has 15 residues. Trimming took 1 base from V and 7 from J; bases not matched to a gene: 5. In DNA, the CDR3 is TGTGCCAGCAGCCAAGTTGCGGGAGGGCCGAATGAGCAGTTCTTC. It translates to CASSQVAGGPNEQFF.

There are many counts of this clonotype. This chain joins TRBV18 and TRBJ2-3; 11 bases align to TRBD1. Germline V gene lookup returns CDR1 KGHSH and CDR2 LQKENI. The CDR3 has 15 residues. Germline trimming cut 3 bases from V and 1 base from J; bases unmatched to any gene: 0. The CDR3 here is CASSPDRGRTDTQYF. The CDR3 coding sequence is TGTGCCAGCTCACCGGACAGGGGGCGCACAGATACGCAGTATTTT. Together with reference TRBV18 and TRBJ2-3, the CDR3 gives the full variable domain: NAGVMQNPRHLVRRRGQEARLRCSPMKGHSHVYWYRQLPEEGLKFMVYLQKENIIDESGMPKERFSAEFPKEGPSILRIQQVVRGDSAAYFCASSPDRGRTDTQYFGPGTRLTVL.

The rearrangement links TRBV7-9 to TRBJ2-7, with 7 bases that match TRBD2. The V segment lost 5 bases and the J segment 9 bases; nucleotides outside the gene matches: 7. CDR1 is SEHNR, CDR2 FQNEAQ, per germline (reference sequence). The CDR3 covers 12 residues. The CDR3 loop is CASSPQSGGQYF. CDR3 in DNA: TGTGCCAGCAGCCCGCAGTCGGGGGGGCAGTACTTC.

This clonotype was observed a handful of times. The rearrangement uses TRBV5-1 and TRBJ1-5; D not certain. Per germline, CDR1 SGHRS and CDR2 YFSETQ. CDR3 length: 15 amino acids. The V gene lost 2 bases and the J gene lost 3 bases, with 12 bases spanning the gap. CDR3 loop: CASSFGYGPNQPQHF. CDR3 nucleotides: TGCGCCAGCAGCTTCGGGTATGGGCCCAATCAGCCCCAGCATTTT.

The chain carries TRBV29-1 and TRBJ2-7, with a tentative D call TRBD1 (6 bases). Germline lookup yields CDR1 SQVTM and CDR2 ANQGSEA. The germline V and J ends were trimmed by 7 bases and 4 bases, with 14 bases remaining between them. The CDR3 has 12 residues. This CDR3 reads CSAGTSLYEQYV. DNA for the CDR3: TGCAGCGCCGGGACAAGCCTATACGAGCAGTACGTC.

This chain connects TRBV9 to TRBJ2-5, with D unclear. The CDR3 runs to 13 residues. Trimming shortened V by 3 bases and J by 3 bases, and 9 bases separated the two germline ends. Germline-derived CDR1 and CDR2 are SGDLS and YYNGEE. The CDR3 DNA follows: TGTGCCAGCAGCGCACGAGGTGAAGAGACCCAGTACTTC. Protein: CASSARGEETQYF.

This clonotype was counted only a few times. The CDR3 reads CASSVASLPGVGTEAFF. As DNA, the CDR3 is TGTGCCAGCAGCGTAGCGTCCCTTCCCGGGGTTGGCACTGAAGCTTTCTTT. The rearrangement joins TRBV9 to TRBJ1-1; D is unclear. Germline-derived CDR1 and CDR2 are SGDLS and YYNGEE. V was pared by 0 bases and J by 4 bases, with 19 bases between. The CDR3 is 17 amino acids.

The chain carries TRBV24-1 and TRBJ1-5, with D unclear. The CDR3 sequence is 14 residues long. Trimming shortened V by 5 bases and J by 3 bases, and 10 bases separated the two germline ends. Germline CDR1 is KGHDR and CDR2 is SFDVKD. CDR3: CATSGVAVNQPQHF. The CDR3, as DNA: TGTGCCACCAGTGGTGTTGCGGTCAATCAGCCCCAGCATTTT.